These 28 T cell receptor beta chains originate from one sample sequenced in a study of naive and memory T cell subsets. Two oligonucleotides, mixed equimolar, formed the beta constant-region primer covering TRBC1 and TRBC2. One entry per CDR3 protein, called by TCRdb with MiXCR from the UMI-ligation and nested PCR reads. The sample lists about 90,000 distinct CDR3 sequences; approximately 6.5% were seen once. The specimen sequenced was central memory CD4+ T cells from blood. These receptor sequences come from a human donor in good health.

The V and J genes are TRBV5-8 and TRBJ2-7; D gene ambiguous. The CDR3 contains 12 residues. The germline V gene encodes CDR1 SGHTS and CDR2 YDEGEE. The ends were cut back, 6 bases at V and 7 bases at J, with 14 bases in the middle. The CDR3 sequence: CASTPRVREQYF. The CDR3 DNA reads TGTGCCAGCACCCCTAGGGTGAGGGAGCAGTACTTC. Combining the CDR3 with reference TRBV5-8 and TRBJ2-7 gives the whole variable domain EAGVTQSPTHLIKTRGQQATLRCSPISGHTSVYWYQQALGLGLQFLLWYDEGEERNRGNFPPRFSGRQFPNYSSELNVNALELEDSALYLCASTPRVREQYFGPGTRLTVT.

The V and J genes are TRBV5-5 and TRBJ2-7, with 8 bases identical to TRBD1. Germline V gene lookup returns CDR1 SGHKS and CDR2 YYEKEE (reference sequence). The J segment lost 2 bases and the V segment lost 0 bases, leaving 7 bases of the junction unmatched. The CDR3 runs 16 residues. CDR3 in DNA: TGTGCCAGCAGCTTGGCCCCCGGGACAGGTACCTACGAGCAGTACTTC. Its protein is CASSLAPGTGTYEQYF.

This clonotype occurred many times. The chain uses TRBV7-2 and TRBJ2-5, with TRBD1 as a possible D gene (7 bases). The CDR3 consists of 14 residues. Germline V gene sequence: CDR1 SGHTA, CDR2 FQGNSA. V was pared by 0 bases and J by 5 bases, with 10 bases between. CDR3 DNA sequence: TGTGCCAGCAGCTTAGCGGCGGGACAGGAGACCCAGTACTTC. Its protein product is CASSLAAGQETQYF.

This clonotype was found many times. The V call is TRBV2, the J call TRBJ2-1, with TRBD1 matching over 11 bases. This CDR3 contains 14 residues. V shed 6 bases and J 4 bases; nucleotides not matched to a gene: 2. CDR1 is SNHLY and CDR2 is FYNNEI in the germline V gene. CDR3 in amino acids: CASRGTGGYNEQFF. The CDR3 DNA sequence: TGTGCCAGCAGAGGGACAGGGGGGTACAATGAGCAGTTCTTC.

This clonotype was found many times. V and J are TRBV9 and TRBJ2-1; 7 nucleotides line up with TRBD1. V lost 1 base and J lost 7; bases outside the gene matches: 14. The CDR3 sequence is 17 residues long. Germline V gene data show CDR1 as SGDLS and CDR2 as YYNGEE. The chain's CDR3 is CASSVTTLKGAKNEQFF. Here the CDR3 DNA reads TGTGCCAGCAGCGTAACTACCCTTAAGGGGGCGAAGAATGAGCAGTTCTTC. The complete variable domain, with remaining parts taken from reference TRBV9 and TRBJ2-1, reads DSGVTQTPKHLITATGQRVTLRCSPRSGDLSVYWYQQSLDQGLQFLIQYYNGEERAKGNILERFSAQQFPDLHSELNLSSLELGDSALYFCASSVTTLKGAKNEQFFGPGTRLTVL.

The V and J genes are TRBV6-1 and TRBJ2-3, with D unresolved. From germline, CDR1 is MNHNS and CDR2 SASEGT. Trimming stripped 4 bases from V and 2 bases from J, with 10 bases between. The CDR3 is made up of 14 amino acids. Here the CDR3 DNA reads TGTGCCAGCAGTGTGACACCCAACACAGATACGCAGTATTTT. Protein sequence: CASSVTPNTDTQYF.

Turning to this clonotype: A junction end diverges from the germline sequence, so it may reflect a read error. V and J are TRBV29-1 and TRBJ2-1, with 10 bases that match TRBD2. This CDR3 comprises 15 residues. CDR1 is SQVTM and CDR2 is ANQGSEA in the germline V gene. As DNA, the CDR3 is TGCAGCGTTGAAGAGGGTAAGGGGACTAGCGCCCAGCAGCTCTTC. Its translation: CSVEEGKGTSAQQLF.

In this sample, this clonotype turned up many times. The chain recombines TRBV6-1 with TRBJ1-1; 9 positions agree with TRBD1. The junction had 5 bases not matched to a gene; V was cut back by 5 bases and J by 1 base. CDR3 length: 15 residues. The germline V gene has CDR1 MNHNS and CDR2 SASEGT. CDR3 in DNA: TGTGCCAGCAGTAAAGGGACAGGGACGAACACTGAAGCTTTCTTT. This codes for CASSKGTGTNTEAFF.

CDR3 in amino acids: CASSKLAGVTDTQYF. CDR3 nucleotide sequence: TGTGCCAGCAGTAAACTAGCGGGCGTCACAGATACGCAGTATTTT. The chain carries TRBV6-6 and TRBJ2-3; TRBD2 matches 9 bases. Germline CDR1 MNHNY, CDR2 SVGAGI (reference sequence). Losses at the gene ends were 5 bases for V and 2 bases for J; bases not matched to a gene: 5. The CDR3 runs to 15 residues.

This clonotype was picked up many times. The chain couples TRBV24-1 to TRBJ2-3, with D perhaps TRBD1 or TRBD2 (5 bases each). V lost 3 bases to trimming and J lost 0 bases, with 18 bases between them. Germline loops: CDR1 KGHDR, CDR2 SFDVKD. The CDR3 totals 18 residues. The CDR3: CATSDTAWDLTSTDTQYF. The CDR3 DNA follows: TGTGCCACCAGTGATACTGCGTGGGACCTTACTAGCACAGATACGCAGTATTTT.

This clonotype has ten or more counts. The V call is TRBV2, the J call TRBJ1-6; D remains unclear. The CDR3 extends over 12 amino acids. V lost 3 bases and J lost 9, with 6 bases in between. Germline V CDR1 and CDR2: SNHLY, FYNNEI. The CDR3 is CASSDLISPLHF. The CDR3 DNA follows: TGTGCCAGCAGTGATCTAATTTCACCCCTCCACTTT.

At least ten counts were recorded for this clonotype. This chain uses TRBV7-9 with TRBJ2-3; unclear D gene. V was clipped by 3 bases and J by 4 bases, with 5 bases between them. The germline gives CDR1 SEHNR, CDR2 FQNEAQ (reference sequence). CDR3 length: 12 amino acids. CDR3 DNA: TGTGCCAGCAGCTTCAACTCAGATACGCAGTATTTT. Translation gives CASSFNSDTQYF.

This clonotype was counted many times. The CDR3 reads CASSLGDRGHVRANVLTF. The CDR3, as DNA: TGTGCCAGCAGCTTAGGGGACAGGGGGCATGTTCGGGCCAACGTCCTGACTTTC. The rearrangement uses TRBV7-8 and TRBJ2-6, with TRBD1 matching 12 bases. The V gene end was trimmed by 1 base and the J gene end by 5 bases; junction bases not matched to a gene: 6. There are 18 residues in the CDR3. Per germline, CDR1 SGHVS and CDR2 FQNEAQ.

The genes are TRBV7-2 and TRBJ1-1; D gene unclear. V was cut by 1 base and J by 8 bases, with 11 bases left in between. Germline V gene sequence: CDR1 SGHTA, CDR2 FQGNSA. The CDR3 has 13 residues. CDR3 residues: CASSLEWSAEAFF. In DNA form, the CDR3 reads TGTGCCAGCAGCTTAGAATGGTCCGCAGAAGCTTTCTTT.

This clonotype was detected ten times or more. The V and J genes are TRBV6-6 and TRBJ1-1; D perhaps matches TRBD1 (6 bases). CDR3 size: 13 residues. Trimming took 6 bases from V and 0 from J, leaving 8 bases between them. The germline V gene has CDR1 MNHNY and CDR2 SVGAGI (reference sequence). The CDR3 DNA sequence: TGTGCCAGCAGGGACAGTATGAACACTGAAGCTTTCTTT. Its translation: CASRDSMNTEAFF.

This clonotype was seen more than once but under ten times. This chain connects TRBV21-1 to TRBJ1-2. TRBV21-1 is noted as a pseudogene. This CDR3 is built from 14 residues. The CDR3 coding sequence is TGTGCCAGCAGCAAAAGGCCGACAATCATGGCCTACACCTTC. It encodes CASSKRPTIMAYTF.

The table lists this clonotype with many counts. The chain joins TRBV20-1 to TRBJ2-1; 11 bases are a match to TRBD2. Germline-derived CDR1 and CDR2 are DFQATT and SNEGSKA (reference sequence). The CDR3 extends over 16 amino acids. Trimming removed 4 bases from V and 5 bases from J; junction bases left unmatched: 10. CDR3 sequence (DNA): TGCAGTGCTATCCTGACACTAGCGGGGGCCAACAATGAGCAGTTCTTC. Encoded protein: CSAILTLAGANNEQFF.

This clonotype was detected ten times or more. The rearrangement links TRBV5-6 to TRBJ2-5; D might be TRBD1 or TRBD2, each matching 6 bases. Trimming stripped 0 bases from V and 5 bases from J, with 14 bases between. The CDR3 contains 15 residues. Germline CDR1 and CDR2: SGHDT and YYEEEE. The CDR3 DNA follows: TGTGCCAGCAGCTTGGCCGGTACAGGGAGGGAGACCCAGTACTTC. Amino acid sequence: CASSLAGTGRETQYF.

With respect to this clonotype: One base away lies a much larger clone, so this may be a sequencing read error. V is TRBV10-2 and J is TRBJ2-3, with D tentatively TRBD2 (5 bases). Germline assignment: CDR1 WSHSY and CDR2 SAAADI. There are 12 residues in the CDR3. The V gene lost 9 bases and the J gene lost 3 bases, with 10 bases spanning the gap. For the CDR3, the DNA is TGCGCCAGGAGGGATTGGACAGATACGCAGTATTTT. Encoded protein: CARRDWTDTQYF.

This clonotype was counted at least ten times. V is TRBV9 and J is TRBJ2-3, with D possibly TRBD2 on 6 matching bases. Looked up from germline, CDR1 is SGDLS and CDR2 is YYNGEE. V was shortened by 0 bases and J by 3 bases, with 14 bases between the two germline ends. This CDR3 is built from 16 residues. CDR3 region: CASSVEPGGLTDTQYF. CDR3 in DNA: TGTGCCAGCAGCGTAGAGCCCGGAGGGTTGACAGATACGCAGTATTTT. The whole variable domain, remainder taken from reference TRBV9 and TRBJ2-3, is DSGVTQTPKHLITATGQRVTLRCSPRSGDLSVYWYQQSLDQGLQFLIQYYNGEERAKGNILERFSAQQFPDLHSELNLSSLELGDSALYFCASSVEPGGLTDTQYFGPGTRLTVL.

This clonotype has at least ten counts. The chain joins TRBV7-2 to TRBJ2-3; D ambiguous. The CDR3 length is 11 residues. Deletions cut 3 bases from V and 5 bases from J, with 3 bases between. Germline-derived CDR1 and CDR2 are SGHTA and FQGNSA. CDR3 in DNA: TGTGCCAGCAGCTTCTTAGATACGCAGTATTTT. Amino acids: CASSFLDTQYF.

This clonotype was recorded many times. The chain uses TRBV7-2 and TRBJ2-2; D is unresolved. Between the trimmed V and J ends, which lost 5 bases and 3 bases, there was a span of 10 bases. The CDR3 is 14 amino acids. Germline lookup yields CDR1 SGHTA and CDR2 FQGNSA. The CDR3 region has the DNA TGTGCCAGCAGCGCGGACGGATACACCGGGGAGCTGTTTTTT. Protein product: CASSADGYTGELFF.

This clonotype turned up a few times. This sequence joins TRBV6-2 or TRBV6-3 and TRBJ1-5, with 7 positions matching TRBD1. The CDR3 covers 15 residues. Germline V lookup: CDR1 MNHEY, CDR2 SVGEGT. J lost 4 bases, V lost 6 bases, and 9 bases had no gene match. CDR3 loop: CASRQRQGLNQPQHF. CDR3 nucleotides: TGTGCCAGCAGACAACGACAGGGACTGAATCAGCCCCAGCATTTT.

The V call is TRBV13, the J call TRBJ2-1, with 7 nucleotides matching TRBD2. The CDR3 sequence is 16 residues long. CDR1 PRHDT and CDR2 FYEKMQ come from the germline V gene (reference sequence). Trimming removed 6 bases from V and 8 bases from J; junction bases left unmatched: 16. This chain's CDR3 is CASRRMGLTSAHEQFF. DNA for the CDR3: TGTGCCAGCAGGAGGATGGGACTAACTTCAGCCCATGAGCAGTTCTTC.

This clonotype was seen a handful of times. As DNA, the CDR3 is TGTGCCATCCGGCCGGGAGGGGGAAACGAGCAGTACTTC. The encoded protein is CAIRPGGGNEQYF. The V call is TRBV10-3, the J call TRBJ2-7; 8 nucleotides line up with TRBD2. The CDR3 is 13 amino acids. V trimming: 8 bases; J trimming: 5 bases; junction bases outside the gene matches: 8. Germline CDR1 and CDR2: ENHRY and SYGVKD.

Many counts were recorded for this clonotype. The chain combines TRBV7-9 with TRBJ1-5; D gene ambiguous. The CDR3 runs 11 residues. From germline, CDR1 is SEHNR and CDR2 FQNEAQ (reference sequence). V gave up 6 bases and J gave up 9 bases, with 9 bases separating them. The CDR3 DNA reads as TGTGCCAGCAGTGGTTCAGGGCCCCAGCATTTT. It is translated as CASSGSGPQHF.

This chain links TRBV5-1 with TRBJ2-6; 7 bases are a match to TRBD1. Germline assignment: CDR1 SGHRS and CDR2 YFSETQ. CDR3 length: 17 residues. The junction had 11 bases not matched to a gene; V was cut back by 4 bases and J by 4 bases. CDR3 DNA: TGCGCCAGCAGCGGGCAGACAGGGACGTCCGGGGCCAACGTCCTGACTTTC. Its translation is CASSGQTGTSGANVLTF.

This clonotype was detected many times. DNA for the CDR3: TGTGCTAGTGGTTTGGAGAATTCACCCCTCCACTTT. This codes for CASGLENSPLHF. The chain combines TRBV12-5 with TRBJ1-6; D call uncertain. CDR1 LGHNT and CDR2 FRNRAP come from the germline V gene. This CDR3 region has 12 residues. V was shortened by 1 base and J by 7 bases, with 2 bases between the two germline ends.